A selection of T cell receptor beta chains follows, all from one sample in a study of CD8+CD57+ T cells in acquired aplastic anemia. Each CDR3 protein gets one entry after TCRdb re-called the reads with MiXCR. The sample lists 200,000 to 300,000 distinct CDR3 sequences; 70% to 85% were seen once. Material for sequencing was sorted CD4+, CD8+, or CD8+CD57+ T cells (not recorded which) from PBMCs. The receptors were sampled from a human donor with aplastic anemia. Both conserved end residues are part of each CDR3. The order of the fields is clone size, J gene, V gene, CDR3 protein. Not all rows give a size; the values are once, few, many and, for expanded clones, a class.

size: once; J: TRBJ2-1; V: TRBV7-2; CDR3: CASSLEGDPYNQQFF
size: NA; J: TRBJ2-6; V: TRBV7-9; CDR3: CASSWGQGSNYGYNVLTF
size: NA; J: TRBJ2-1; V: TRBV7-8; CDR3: CASSLNGQRDTEQFF
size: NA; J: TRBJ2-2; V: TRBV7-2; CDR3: CASSWGVGSNYELFF
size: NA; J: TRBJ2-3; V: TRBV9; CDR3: CASSVAGTGFKEHF
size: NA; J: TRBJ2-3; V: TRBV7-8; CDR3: CASRLDRGPDTQYF
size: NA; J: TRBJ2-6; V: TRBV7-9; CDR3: CASTIGRVPYGDHVLTF
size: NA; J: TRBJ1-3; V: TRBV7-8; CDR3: CASSYRVIGKPIYF
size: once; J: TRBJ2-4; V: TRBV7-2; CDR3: CASSSEWFNSAKNIQYF
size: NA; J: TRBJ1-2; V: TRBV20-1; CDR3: CSAMTGPDGYTF
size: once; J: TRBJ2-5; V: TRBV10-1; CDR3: CASSESKETQYF
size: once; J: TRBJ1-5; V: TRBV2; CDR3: CASGDWSTESNQPDHF
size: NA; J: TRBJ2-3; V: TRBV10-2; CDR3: CASKTGGATDTQYF
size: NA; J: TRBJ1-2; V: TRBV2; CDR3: CASRQGLTDTQNF
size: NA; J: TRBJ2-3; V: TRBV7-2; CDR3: CASSLTGGAGDSHYF
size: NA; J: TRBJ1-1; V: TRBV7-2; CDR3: CASSFNRTGNSEAFF
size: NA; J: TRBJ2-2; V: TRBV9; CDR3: CASSDVGAGYTSQLFF
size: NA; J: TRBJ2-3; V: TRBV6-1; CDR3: CASRPGGPADTQYF
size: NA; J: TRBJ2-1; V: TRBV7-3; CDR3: CASSPPISNEQFF
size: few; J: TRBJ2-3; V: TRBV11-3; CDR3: CASRFEVTDTQYF